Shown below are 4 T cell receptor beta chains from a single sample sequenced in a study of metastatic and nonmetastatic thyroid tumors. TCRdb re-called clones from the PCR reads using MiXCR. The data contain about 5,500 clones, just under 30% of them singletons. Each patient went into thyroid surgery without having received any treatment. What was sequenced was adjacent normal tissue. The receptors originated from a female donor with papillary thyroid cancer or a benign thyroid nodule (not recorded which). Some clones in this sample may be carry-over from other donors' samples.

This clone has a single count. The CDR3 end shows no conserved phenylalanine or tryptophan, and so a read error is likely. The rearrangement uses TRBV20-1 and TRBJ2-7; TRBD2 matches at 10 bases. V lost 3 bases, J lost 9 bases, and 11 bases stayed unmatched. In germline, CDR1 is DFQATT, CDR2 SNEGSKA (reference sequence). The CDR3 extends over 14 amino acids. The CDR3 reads CSASPGTSGGGQYG. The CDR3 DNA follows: TGCAGTGCTAGCCCCGGGACCAGCGGGGGGGGGCAGTACGGC.

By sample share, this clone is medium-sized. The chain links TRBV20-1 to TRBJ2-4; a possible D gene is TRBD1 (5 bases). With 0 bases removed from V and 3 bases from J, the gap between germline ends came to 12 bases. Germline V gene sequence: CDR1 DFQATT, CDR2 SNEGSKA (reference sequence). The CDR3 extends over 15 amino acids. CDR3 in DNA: TGCAGTGCTAGAGATCGCTTGCAGGGCAAAAACATTCAGTACTTC. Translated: CSARDRLQGKNIQYF.

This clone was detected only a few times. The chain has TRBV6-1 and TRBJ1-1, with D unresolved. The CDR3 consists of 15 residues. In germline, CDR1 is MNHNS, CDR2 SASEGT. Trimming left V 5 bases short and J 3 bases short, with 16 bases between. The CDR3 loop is CASSQWTTGYTEAFF. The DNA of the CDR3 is TGTGCCAGCAGTCAATGGACCACTGGGTACACTGAAGCTTTCTTT.

CDR3 nucleotides: TGCAGTGCTAGCGGGAGGGCCGGGGTTAATGAGCAGTTCTTC. Amino acid sequence: CSASGRAGVNEQFF. The chain employs TRBV20-1 and TRBJ2-1; 8 nucleotides align to TRBD2. Trimming took 3 bases from V and 7 from J; bases not matched to a gene: 8. Per the germline V gene, CDR1 is DFQATT and CDR2 is SNEGSKA (reference sequence). The CDR3 covers 14 residues.